The 28 T cell receptor beta chains listed next were all sequenced from one sample in a study of blood T cell repertoires in COVID-19. Assay used: immunoSEQ multiplex PCR; TCRdb lists only in-frame clones, some missing. The table records some 200,000 clones, about 80% of them present only once. The sample taken for sequencing was peripheral blood. The receptor set was obtained from a woman aged 50 to 65 with active or convalescent COVID-19.

This chain links TRBV6-5 with TRBJ1-6; 7 bases agree with TRBD1. The CDR3 runs 15 residues. After removal of 4 bases from V and 10 bases from J, the junction contained 10 bases not matched to a gene. Germline V gene data show CDR1 as MNHEY and CDR2 as SVGAGI. The CDR3 spells CASSSQGYHRSPLHF. The CDR3 nucleotides read TGTGCCAGCAGTTCACAGGGGTATCATAGGTCACCCCTCCACTTT.

This clone was observed a single time. V and J are TRBV13 and TRBJ1-1; the D gene is possibly TRBD1 (5 bases). Germline assignment: CDR1 PRHDT and CDR2 FYEKMQ (reference sequence). V was pared by 2 bases and J by 1 base, with 11 bases between. The CDR3 contains 15 residues. Written as DNA, the CDR3 is TGTGCCAGCAGCTTAAGGGGTGCATCGAACACTGAAGCTTTCTTT. Translated, it gives CASSLRGASNTEAFF. Filled out from reference TRBV13 and TRBJ1-1, the complete variable domain reads AAGVIQSPRHLIKEKRETATLKCYPIPRHDTVYWYQQGPGQDPQFLISFYEKMQSDKGSIPDRFSAQQFSDYHSELNMSSLELGDSALYFCASSLRGASNTEAFFGQGTRLTVV.

V is TRBV20-1 and J is TRBJ1-1; D is perhaps TRBD1 (5 bases). The germline CDR1 and CDR2 sequences are DFQATT and SNEGSKA (reference sequence). Trimming cost V 3 bases and J 4 bases, with 18 bases left between them. The CDR3 has 15 residues. The CDR3 DNA reads as TGCAGTGCTAGTCCCCCGGGAGGGGCGCGCACTGAAGCTTTCTTT. This gives the protein CSASPPGGARTEAFF.

This sequence joins TRBV6-2 or TRBV6-3 and TRBJ2-7; 7 bases match TRBD2. J gave up 2 bases and V 4 bases, and 11 bases lay outside the gene matches. CDR3 length equals 16 residues. Germline lookup yields CDR1 MNHEY and CDR2 SVGEGT. The CDR3 region is CASSSLGSGRAYEQYF. Here the CDR3 DNA reads TGTGCCAGCAGTTCCCTCGGGTCAGGGAGGGCCTACGAGCAGTACTTC.

The chain uses TRBV27 and TRBJ1-2; 12 bases are shared with TRBD1. Trimming cost V 7 bases and J 7 bases; bases outside gene matches: 7. This CDR3 has 14 amino acids. CDR1 is MNHEY and CDR2 is SMNVEV in the germline V gene (reference sequence). This CDR3 is CASKNPGQGAGYTF. The CDR3, as DNA: TGTGCCAGCAAGAACCCGGGACAGGGGGCTGGCTACACCTTC.

The J gene is TRBJ1-5, the V gene TRBV7-6; D call uncertain. CDR1 is SGHVS, CDR2 FNYEAQ, per germline. The CDR3 is 13 residues long. Trimming stripped 1 base from V and 6 bases from J, with 7 bases between. The CDR3 loop reads CASSLDRGQPQHF. Here the CDR3 DNA reads TGTGCCAGCAGCTTAGACCGAGGTCAGCCCCAGCATTTT.

The rearrangement joins TRBV5-1 to TRBJ2-3, with a possible D match to TRBD1 (6 bases). CDR3 length equals 14 residues. The germline V and J ends were trimmed by 0 bases and 2 bases, with 7 bases remaining between them. Germline assignment: CDR1 SGHRS and CDR2 YFSETQ. CDR3 amino acids: CASSLGTVTDTQYF. The CDR3 DNA follows: TGCGCCAGCAGCTTGGGGACAGTCACAGATACGCAGTATTTT.

The rearrangement links TRBV11-2 to TRBJ2-7, with D unresolved. The germline V and J ends were trimmed by 0 bases and 2 bases, with 17 bases remaining between them. Germline V gene sequence: CDR1 SGHAT, CDR2 FQNNGV. CDR3 length: 17 amino acids. The CDR3 DNA sequence: TGTGCCAGCAGCTTAGATCGCAGCCCTAGAACCGCCTACGAGCAGTACTTC. Residues: CASSLDRSPRTAYEQYF.

A single count supports this clone. V is TRBV5-1 and J is TRBJ2-3; 11 nucleotides line up with TRBD2. Losses at the gene ends were 2 bases for V and 2 bases for J; bases not matched to a gene: 13. CDR3 length: 19 residues. The germline CDR1 and CDR2 sequences are SGHRS and YFSETQ. The CDR3, as DNA: TGCGCCAGCAGCTTCGGGCTAGCGGGGGGTGGGATAGACACAGATACGCAGTATTTT. Its translation: CASSFGLAGGGIDTDTQYF.

The chain recombines TRBV7-2 with TRBJ2-1; 7 nucleotides line up with TRBD1. Trimming at V came to 4 bases and at J to 6 bases, leaving 3 bases not matched to a gene. The CDR3 is 13 residues long. Germline CDR1 reads SGHTA; CDR2 reads FQGNSA. DNA for the CDR3: TGTGCCAGCAGCTGGGGACAGCTCAATGAGCAGTTCTTC. This encodes CASSWGQLNEQFF.

This clone was detected only a few times. The V call is TRBV7-3, the J call TRBJ2-3; 8 positions match TRBD1. Per germline, CDR1 SGHTA and CDR2 FQGTGA. The CDR3 is 15 amino acids. After removal of 2 bases from V and 0 bases from J, the junction contained 1 base not matched to a gene. Here the CDR3 reads CASSLWTGSTDTQYF. CDR3 DNA: TGTGCCAGCAGCTTATGGACAGGGAGCACAGATACGCAGTATTTT.

The V call is TRBV7-6, the J call TRBJ2-1, with 7 bases that match TRBD1. V shed 4 bases and J 7 bases; nucleotides not matched to a gene: 13. Germline V gene lookup returns CDR1 SGHVS and CDR2 FNYEAQ. CDR3 length: 16 residues. This CDR3 reads CASSSTRRDRTNEQFF. CDR3 in DNA: TGTGCCAGCAGCTCTACCCGCCGGGACAGAACTAATGAGCAGTTCTTC.

This chain joins TRBV19 and TRBJ2-6, with 7 nucleotides matching TRBD2. The V gene's germline CDR1 is LNHDA and CDR2 SQIVND (reference sequence). The CDR3 sequence is 14 residues long. Trimming at V came to 9 bases and at J to 3 bases, leaving 5 bases not matched to a gene. In DNA, the CDR3 is TGTGCCAGCGGGGCGGGAGATGGGGCCAACGTCCTGACTTTC. This translates into CASGAGDGANVLTF.

This clone is deemed medium-sized. V and J are TRBV6-5 and TRBJ1-6, with 7 bases matching TRBD1. V shed 5 bases, J shed 9 bases, and the junction held 7 bases outside the gene matches. Germline CDR1 and CDR2: MNHEY and SVGAGI. This CDR3 has 14 residues. CDR3 DNA: TGTGCCAGCAGTCCCGGACAGGAAGCTTCACCCCTCCACTTT. Its translation is CASSPGQEASPLHF.

This chain uses TRBV13 with TRBJ2-7, with TRBD2 matching over 8 bases. The CDR3 runs 17 residues. V shed 2 bases and J 3 bases; nucleotides not matched to a gene: 12. The germline CDR1 and CDR2 sequences are PRHDT and FYEKMQ (reference sequence). The CDR3 protein is CASSLSSSPGGIYEQYF. The CDR3 DNA reads as TGTGCCAGCAGCTTATCCTCCTCGCCGGGAGGGATCTACGAGCAGTACTTC.

The J gene is TRBJ2-3, the V gene TRBV7-9; TRBD1 matches 10 bases. The CDR3 runs 15 residues. Germline CDR1 is SEHNR and CDR2 is FQNEAQ (reference sequence). V lost 7 bases, J lost 0 bases, and 4 bases stayed unmatched. The CDR3 nucleotides are TGTGCCAGCATCCGGGACAGGGGCAGCACAGATACGCAGTATTTT. This codes for CASIRDRGSTDTQYF.

The chain employs TRBV15 and TRBJ1-6; no reliable D call. Between the trimmed V and J ends, which lost 0 bases and 0 bases, there was a span of 12 bases. From germline, CDR1 is LNHNV and CDR2 YYDKDF (reference sequence). The CDR3 sequence is 18 residues long. For the CDR3, the DNA is TGTGCCACCAGCAGAGACATAGACACCAGCTCCTATAATTCACCCCTCCACTTT. Translating gives CATSRDIDTSSYNSPLHF.

The chain's CDR3 is CSVEGGQDISEGYTF. In DNA form, the CDR3 reads TGCAGCGTTGAGGGAGGACAGGACATCTCGGAGGGCTACACCTTC. This chain connects TRBV29-1 to TRBJ1-2; 7 positions match TRBD1. In germline, CDR1 is SQVTM, CDR2 ANQGSEA. J gave up 8 bases and V 3 bases, and 15 bases lay outside the gene matches. This CDR3 spans 15 amino acids.

The chain links TRBV4-3 to TRBJ2-7; D remains unclear. Germline-derived CDR1 and CDR2 are LGHNA and YSLEER. Trimming removed 0 bases at V and 0 bases at J, with 12 bases between. The CDR3 consists of 16 residues. In nucleotides, the CDR3 is TGCGCCAGCAGCCAAGATACGGCCGGAGTCTCCTACGAGCAGTACTTC. It is translated as CASSQDTAGVSYEQYF.

The chain couples TRBV30 to TRBJ1-5, with 8 nucleotides matching TRBD1. CDR1 GTSNPN and CDR2 SVGIG come from the germline V gene (reference sequence). V dropped 4 bases and J dropped 4; count of bases not matched to a gene: 6. The CDR3 consists of 14 residues. The CDR3 DNA reads as TGTGCCTGGACCGCAGGGGGCTATAATCAGCCCCAGCATTTT. Encoded protein: CAWTAGGYNQPQHF.

This clone was observed a single time. The chain links TRBV7-2 to TRBJ1-5; possible D gene TRBD1, 5 bases. Per the germline V gene, CDR1 is SGHTA and CDR2 is FQGNSA. The CDR3 covers 16 residues. Trimming removed 5 bases at V and 4 bases at J, with 18 bases between. The CDR3 sequence is CASSPRGDRGNQPQHF. The CDR3 DNA reads TGTGCCAGCAGCCCTAGAGGGGACCGGGGGAATCAGCCCCAGCATTTT.

The CDR3 DNA reads TGTGCCGGCCAGGGGGCTGGTCGGAATCAGCCCCAGCATTTT. Translating gives CAGQGAGRNQPQHF. The rearrangement links TRBV30 to TRBJ1-5, with 8 positions matching TRBD1. Per the germline V gene, CDR1 is GTSNPN and CDR2 is SVGIG (reference sequence). J lost 4 bases, V lost 8 bases, and 10 bases had no gene match. CDR3 length: 14 amino acids.

V is TRBV5-1 and J is TRBJ2-5, with TRBD2 matching 7 bases. The CDR3 is 13 amino acids. With 7 bases clipped from V and 5 bases from J, the junction kept 8 bases outside the gene matches. CDR1 is SGHRS and CDR2 is YFSETQ in the germline V gene. The CDR3 region is CASGAGFMETQYF. Here the CDR3 DNA reads TGCGCCAGCGGAGCGGGGTTCATGGAGACCCAGTACTTC.

The V and J genes are TRBV6-6 and TRBJ1-2; a possible D gene is TRBD1 (5 bases). CDR3 length equals 13 residues. Germline CDR1 and CDR2: MNHNY and SVGAGI (reference sequence). V was trimmed by 4 bases and J by 9 bases, leaving 15 bases between them. As DNA, the CDR3 is TGTGCCAGCAGTTCGGGACTGTTTGACAGCTACACCTTC. This gives the protein CASSSGLFDSYTF.

This chain links TRBV19 with TRBJ2-7; 11 bases fit TRBD2. The germline gives CDR1 LNHDA, CDR2 SQIVND (reference sequence). The V segment lost 5 bases and the J segment 1 base; nucleotides outside the gene matches: 1. The CDR3 totals 14 residues. Written as DNA, the CDR3 is TGTGCCAGTAGTTCTAGCGGGGGGTCCTACGAGCAGTACTTC. This sequence encodes CASSSSGGSYEQYF.

The gene calls are TRBV5-6 and TRBJ2-5; tentative D call: TRBD1 (5 bases). Trimming stripped 0 bases from V and 1 base from J, with 13 bases between. The CDR3 is 16 residues long. Germline CDR1 reads SGHDT; CDR2 reads YYEEEE. CDR3 DNA: TGTGCCAGCAGCTTGGGTCAAGGGGTAAGCCAAGAGACCCAGTACTTC. It codes for CASSLGQGVSQETQYF.

This clone was counted only a few times. The rearrangement joins TRBV27 to TRBJ2-2, with D possibly being TRBD2 (6 bases). This CDR3 region has 13 residues. CDR1 MNHEY and CDR2 SMNVEV come from the germline V gene (reference sequence). Trimming took off 2 bases at V and 6 bases at J, with 7 bases between the two ends. The CDR3 nucleotides read TGTGCCAGCAGTTTACGACTAGCCGGGGAGCTGTTTTTT. Its translation is CASSLRLAGELFF.

The V call is TRBV18, the J call TRBJ2-5; the D gene is possibly TRBD1 (6 bases). The CDR3 loop spans 15 amino acids. Trimming left V 1 base short and J 8 bases short, with 17 bases between. CDR1 is KGHSH, CDR2 LQKENI, per germline. The CDR3 protein is CASSPLRNREGTQYF. CDR3 sequence (DNA): TGTGCCAGCTCACCACTTCGAAACAGGGAAGGAACCCAGTACTTC.